Detailed here is one T cell receptor (beta chain). The antigen is not known. This sample stems from a study of Ad26.COV2.S vaccination and SARS-CoV-2 variants. Whole-study context: The donor belonged to the COV1001 Ad26.COV2.S trial arm. Overall study findings and caveats: Overall T cell responses may have been underestimated by the analyses of TCR breadth and depth. Reports say spike-specific CD8+ and CD4+ T cell responses covered substantial breadth after vaccination.

Sample treatment: 19 received Ad26.COV2.S at low or high dose, single or two shots; 5 received placebo; per-sample allocation not given. The samples date from day 63 after the first vaccine or placebo injection. An adult of 18-55 years in Boston served as donor. Here immunoSEQ multiplex PCR was the method, and the copy in TCRdb shows in-frame clones only, minus some. Here the sample spans approximately 450,000 clones, more than 80% being singletons. The V and J ends lost 8 bases and 4 bases respectively, with 9 bases between them. This CDR3 is 13 amino acids long. Looked up from germline, CDR1 is MGHRA and CDR2 is YSYEKL.

Source: peripheral blood, taken in a trial of Ad26.COV2.S vaccine versus placebo. This receptor was obtained from a person between 18 and 59 years old who received the Ad26.COV2.S COVID-19 vaccine or a placebo. The rearrangement joins TRBV4-1 to TRBJ2-6; D gene unclear. CDR3 amino acids: CASGTEGANVLTF. CDR3 bases: TGCGCCAGCGGCACGGAAGGGGCCAACGTCCTGACTTTC.